This T cell receptor beta chain was obtained from a study of CD8+CD57+ T cells in acquired aplastic anemia. Study-level background: Roughly 3.1 ug was the average amount of DNA from sorted CD4+ and CD8+ cells. Points from the study as a whole: Between patients and controls, about 30 CD8+ CDR3 sequences were found in common.

For CDR3 and TCR beta VDJ profiling, genomic DNA was the template used. TCRdb fed the reads into MiXCR, producing one record per CDR3 protein. The table records 180,000 or so distinct CDR3 sequences, more than 60% of them present only once. Individuals selected for sequencing had exhibited CD8+CD57+ cell expansion on flow cytometry. Patients had undergone no therapy by the time their blood was sampled. Of note for this clonotype: The antigen remains undetermined.

The V end lost 4 bases, the J end lost 9 bases, and 26 bases lay between the germline ends. CDR1 SGDLS and CDR2 YYNGEE come from the germline V gene. This CDR3 contains 17 residues. The sequencing input was sorted CD4+, CD8+, or CD8+CD57+ T cells (not recorded which) from PBMCs. This clonotype was obtained from a human donor with aplastic anemia. The chain has TRBV9 and TRBJ2-1, with D possibly being TRBD2 (7 bases). CDR3 DNA: TGTGCCAGCAGCCCGAGGGGGGGCAACCCAACCTCGGTTGAGCAGTTCTTC. Protein product: CASSPRGGNPTSVEQFF.